Each of the 20 T cell receptor beta chains below was sequenced from the same sample in a study of T-cell reconstitution after alpha-beta-depleted transplantation in children. Researchers prepared the TCRbeta library using unique molecular identifiers, the study reports. MiXCR, applied by TCRdb to the PCR reads, yields one record per CDR3 protein. The table records fewer than 700,000 distinct CDR3 sequences, over 10% of them present only once. The sample in question was PBMCs, mostly from graft donor cells, obtained 360 days after TCRalphabeta/CD19-depleted stem cell transplant. The receptor source for this set is a male patient younger than 18 who had a stem cell transplant for acute myeloid leukemia, so the T cells may come from the graft donor.

This clonotype was detected only a few times. This chain links TRBV27 with TRBJ1-1, with TRBD1 matching 8 bases. The CDR3 is 13 amino acids. V dropped 3 bases and J dropped 6; count of bases not matched to a gene: 3. Germline values: CDR1 MNHEY, CDR2 SMNVEV (reference sequence). In DNA form, the CDR3 reads TGTGCCAGCAGTTTCGGGACAGGAGCTGAAGCTTTCTTT. As protein: CASSFGTGAEAFF.

In this sample, this clonotype turned up many times. The chain carries TRBV7-9 and TRBJ2-1, with TRBD2 identical over 7 bases. CDR3 length equals 14 residues. V was pared by 4 bases and J by 4 bases, with 4 bases of the junction left unmatched. Looked up from germline, CDR1 is SEHNR and CDR2 is FQNEAQ (reference sequence). The CDR3 coding sequence is TGTGCCAGCAGCTCCGAGCGGGGTTACAATGAGCAGTTCTTC. This gives the protein CASSSERGYNEQFF.

This chain uses TRBV3-1 with TRBJ2-5; D possibly corresponds to TRBD1 (6 bases). The CDR3 has 17 residues. Germline values: CDR1 LGHDT, CDR2 YNNKEL (reference sequence). V lost 11 bases to trimming and J lost 2 bases, with 27 bases between them. This CDR3 is CASTKDRSGAGQETQYF. DNA for the CDR3: TGTGCCTCCACCAAAGACAGGAGCGGAGCCGGGCAAGAGACCCAGTACTTC.

V usage is TRBV29-1 and J usage is TRBJ2-3; D is undetermined. CDR1 and CDR2 from the germline V gene are SQVTM and ANQGSEA. V was cut by 0 bases and J by 2 bases, with 3 bases left in between. This CDR3 is built from 12 residues. CDR3 nucleotides: TGCAGCGTTGAAGAGATCACAGATACGCAGTATTTT. This encodes CSVEEITDTQYF.

The rearrangement joins TRBV20-1 to TRBJ2-7, with unresolved D. The CDR3 runs 13 residues. Trimming removed 3 bases at V and 2 bases at J, with 11 bases between. CDR1 is DFQATT, CDR2 SNEGSKA, per germline (reference sequence). CDR3 sequence: CSASGNRPYEQYF. The DNA for the CDR3 is TGCAGTGCTAGCGGAAACCGGCCCTACGAGCAGTACTTC.

There are many counts of this clonotype. V is TRBV28 and J is TRBJ2-3; unclear D gene. CDR3 length: 15 residues. Germline-derived CDR1 and CDR2 are MDHEN and SYDVKM. V was clipped by 5 bases and J by 2 bases, with 14 bases between them. The DNA for the CDR3 is TGTGCCAGCAGTCTTTCGACTCCACCCACAGATACGCAGTATTTT. Amino acids: CASSLSTPPTDTQYF.

The chain links TRBV7-8 to TRBJ2-1; D is uncertain. V lost 4 bases, J lost 9 bases, and 10 bases lay in between. The CDR3 consists of 12 residues. The germline CDR1 and CDR2 sequences are SGHVS and FQNEAQ. Here the CDR3 reads CASSYPRGEQFF. The CDR3 region has the DNA TGTGCCAGCAGCTACCCCCGAGGTGAGCAGTTCTTC.

This clonotype was seen only a few times. The V and J genes are TRBV5-1 and TRBJ2-7; 9 bases are shared with TRBD2. The CDR3 extends over 15 amino acids. After removal of 4 bases from V and 3 bases from J, the junction contained 8 bases not matched to a gene. CDR1 and CDR2 (germline): SGHRS, YFSETQ. The DNA for the CDR3 is TGCGCCAGCAGCACGAATAGCGGGAGAAACTACGAGCAGTACTTC. This encodes CASSTNSGRNYEQYF.

The rearrangement joins TRBV28 to TRBJ2-1; 10 bases fit TRBD2. CDR3 length: 17 amino acids. The V and J ends lost 5 bases and 7 bases, in that order; junction bases with no gene match: 14. CDR1 is MDHEN, CDR2 SYDVKM, per germline. The CDR3 DNA follows: TGTGCCAGCAGTCGGACCCTGAGCGGGAGGGCCGCGAATGAGCAGTTCTTC. Residues: CASSRTLSGRAANEQFF.

The chain has TRBV20-1 and TRBJ2-1, with 7 positions matching TRBD2. The V gene's germline CDR1 is DFQATT and CDR2 SNEGSKA (reference sequence). This CDR3 has 16 amino acids. The V gene end was trimmed by 6 bases and the J gene end by 0 bases; junction bases not matched to a gene: 11. The CDR3 coding sequence is TGCAGTGCCACCCCGGCTGCGGGAGACTCCTACAATGAGCAGTTCTTC. Its translation is CSATPAAGDSYNEQFF.

The gene calls are TRBV20-1 and TRBJ2-2; D is undetermined. Germline V gene lookup returns CDR1 DFQATT and CDR2 SNEGSKA (reference sequence). V lost 5 bases, J lost 5 bases, and 21 bases lay in between. The CDR3 is 16 amino acids. CDR3 sequence reads: CSAYFPLTSRTGELFF. The CDR3 DNA is TGCAGTGCTTACTTCCCCCTGACGAGTAGAACCGGGGAGCTGTTTTTT.

This clonotype occurred a few times. The V gene is TRBV5-1, the J gene TRBJ2-7; D unresolved. Germline-derived CDR1 and CDR2 are SGHRS and YFSETQ. Trimming cost V 6 bases and J 5 bases, with 15 bases left between them. The CDR3 consists of 13 residues. CDR3 bases: TGCGCCAGCATTGGAGTTCACGGGCACGAGCAGTACTTC. This gives the protein CASIGVHGHEQYF.

This clonotype showed up just a few times. The chain recombines TRBV7-9 with TRBJ2-7; D not resolved. The V gene's germline CDR1 is SEHNR and CDR2 FQNEAQ (reference sequence). The V and J ends lost 1 base and 3 bases respectively, with 10 bases between them. This CDR3 is built from 14 residues. CDR3 in DNA: TGTGCCAGCAGCTTAGATCCGGGCCACTACGAGCAGTACTTC. The encoded protein is CASSLDPGHYEQYF.

In this sample, this clonotype turned up a few times. The genes are TRBV30 and TRBJ2-3; no clear D. Germline CDR1 GTSNPN, CDR2 SVGIG (reference sequence). The V and J ends lost 5 bases and 0 bases respectively, with 6 bases between them. This CDR3 contains 12 residues. The CDR3 bases are TGTGCCTGGCAGACTAGCACAGATACGCAGTATTTT. Amino acids: CAWQTSTDTQYF.

Many counts were recorded for this clonotype. The chain couples TRBV20-1 to TRBJ2-7; 9 bases line up with TRBD2. V dropped 2 bases and J dropped 2; count of bases not matched to a gene: 1. Germline CDR1 DFQATT, CDR2 SNEGSKA (reference sequence). The CDR3 is made up of 13 amino acids. The CDR3 region is CSARRTSAYEQYF. CDR3 bases: TGCAGTGCTAGAAGGACTAGCGCCTACGAGCAGTACTTC.

The chain combines TRBV3-1 with TRBJ1-4; D not resolved. V shed 1 base and J shed 8 bases, with 11 bases lying between them. This CDR3 spans 14 amino acids. Germline CDR1 and CDR2: LGHDT and YNNKEL (reference sequence). The CDR3 region has the DNA TGTGCCAGCAGCCAAGGGTCGGCTAGGGAAAAACTGTTTTTT. Amino acid sequence: CASSQGSAREKLFF.

This clonotype turned up a few times. The chain uses TRBV28 and TRBJ2-5; D tentatively reads TRBD1 or TRBD2 (5 bases each). CDR3 length: 15 residues. The V gene lost 5 bases and the J gene lost 5 bases, with 18 bases spanning the gap. Germline V lookup: CDR1 MDHEN, CDR2 SYDVKM. The CDR3 sequence: CASSIDDSKRETQYF. CDR3 bases: TGTGCCAGCAGTATCGACGACAGTAAGCGGGAGACCCAGTACTTC.

This clonotype was counted only a few times. The chain recombines TRBV12-3 or TRBV12-4 with TRBJ2-7, with 8 nucleotides matching TRBD2. The ends lost 6 bases at V and 0 bases at J; junction bases unmatched: 7. The CDR3 length is 15 residues. This CDR3 is CASSHLAGSSYEQYF. The CDR3 DNA reads as TGTGCCAGCAGCCACTTAGCGGGGAGCTCCTACGAGCAGTACTTC.

The V and J genes are TRBV12-3 or TRBV12-4 and TRBJ2-3, with TRBD2 matching 7 bases. The CDR3 covers 14 residues. V lost 2 bases, J lost 3 bases, and 2 bases stayed unmatched. Written as DNA, the CDR3 is TGTGCCAGCAGTTTAAGGGGACTAACAGATACGCAGTATTTT. Residues: CASSLRGLTDTQYF.

In DNA, the CDR3 is TGTGCCAGTCAGCCGCTAGCGGGAGGGCTAGGGGAGCAGTTCTTC. Amino acids: CASQPLAGGLGEQFF. The rearrangement links TRBV19 to TRBJ2-1; 12 bases map to TRBD2. CDR1 LNHDA and CDR2 SQIVND come from the germline V gene (reference sequence). V shed 8 bases and J 10 bases; nucleotides not matched to a gene: 12. This CDR3 spans 15 amino acids.